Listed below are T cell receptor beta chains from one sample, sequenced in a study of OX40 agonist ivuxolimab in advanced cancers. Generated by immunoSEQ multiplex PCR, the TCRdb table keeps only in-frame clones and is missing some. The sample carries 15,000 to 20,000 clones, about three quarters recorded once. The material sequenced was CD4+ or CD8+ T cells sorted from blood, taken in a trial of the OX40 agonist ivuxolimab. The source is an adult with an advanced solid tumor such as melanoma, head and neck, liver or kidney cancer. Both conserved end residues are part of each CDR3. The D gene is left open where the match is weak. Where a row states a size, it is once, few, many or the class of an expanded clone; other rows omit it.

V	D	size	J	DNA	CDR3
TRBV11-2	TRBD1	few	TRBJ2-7	TGTGCCAGCAGCTTAGGGACAGGGGTTCGCGAGCAGTACTTC	CASSLGTGVREQYF
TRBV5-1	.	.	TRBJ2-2	TGCGCCAGCAGCCTTAGGGGGGCCAACACCGGGGAGCTGTTTTTT	CASSLRGANTGELFF
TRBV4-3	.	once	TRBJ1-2	TGCGCCAGCAGCCGGCGGGACGGAGGAGGAGGCTACACCTTC	CASSRRDGGGGYTF
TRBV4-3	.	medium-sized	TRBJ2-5	TGCGCCAGCAGCCAAGATACAGGGTCTGGGGAGACCCAGTACTTC	CASSQDTGSGETQYF
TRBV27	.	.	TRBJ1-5	TGTGCCAGCAGTGGGAATTTCGGCAATCAGCCCCAGCATTTT	CASSGNFGNQPQHF
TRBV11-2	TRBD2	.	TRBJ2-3	TGTGCCAGCAGCTGGACTAGCGGGGGGTCTCCAGATACGCAGTATTTT	CASSWTSGGSPDTQYF
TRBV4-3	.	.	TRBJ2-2	TGCGCCAGCAGCCTTTGGACTACCAACACCGGGGAGCTGTTTTTT	CASSLWTTNTGELFF
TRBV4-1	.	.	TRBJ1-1	TGCGCCAGCAGCCAAAGAGAGGTTACTGAAGCTTTCTTT	CASSQREVTEAFF
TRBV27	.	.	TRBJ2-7	TGTGCCAGCAAGCCCCCCGACAGGTTCTACGAGCAGTACTTC	CASKPPDRFYEQYF
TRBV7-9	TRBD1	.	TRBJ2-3	TGTGCCAGCAGCTATGACAGGGTTCACACAGATACGCAGTATTTT	CASSYDRVHTDTQYF
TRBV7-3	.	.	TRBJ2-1	TGTGCCAGCAGCCCTCGGGGGATCTACAATGAGCAGTTCTTC	CASSPRGIYNEQFF
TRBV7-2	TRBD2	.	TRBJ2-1	TGTGCCAGCAGCTTAAACGGCGGGGGGGCCCGCAATGAGCAGTTCTTC	CASSLNGGGARNEQFF
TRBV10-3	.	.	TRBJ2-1	TGTGCCATCAGTGGCCAGGGGGGGGACAATGAGCAGTTCTTC	CAISGQGGDNEQFF
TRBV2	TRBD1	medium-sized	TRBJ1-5	TGTGCCAGCAGTCCCGGACAGGTCGGCAATCAGCCCCAGCATTTT	CASSPGQVGNQPQHF
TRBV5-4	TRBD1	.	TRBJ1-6	TGTGCCAGCAGCGAAGAGACAGGGGTCGGGTCACCCCTCCACTTT	CASSEETGVGSPLHF